This T cell receptor (beta chain) is from a study of T cell repertoires in ileal Crohn's disease. General study findings and limits: Compared with non-smokers, active smokers at surgery showed more clonal expansions.

In germline, CDR1 is MDHEN, CDR2 SYDVKM. With 4 bases removed from V and 2 bases from J, the gap between germline ends came to 17 bases. The CDR3 is 16 residues long. Roughly 0.55 micrograms of biopsy DNA per sample underwent TCRB immunosequencing. The data were produced by immunoSEQ multiplex PCR, yet TCRdb's version contains in-frame clones alone and is incomplete. The sample has some 9,100 clones; 78% are singletons. The time point denotes: neoterminal ileum biopsy at postoperative endoscopy, about 6 months after surgery. As for this clone: Antigen unknown.

The gene calls are TRBV28 and TRBJ1-2, with D tentatively TRBD1 (6 bases). Sequences were obtained from ileal tissue. The sequence came from an adult with Crohn's disease. The CDR3 DNA follows: TGTGCCAGCAGTTCGACAGGTAGAGGAGGAAACTATGGCTACACCTTC. Its translation is CASSSTGRGGNYGYTF.